These 21 T cell receptor beta chains were sequenced from one sample in a study of post-analysis software for immune sequencing data. Study observations and caveats: Among about 5 TRBV segments more frequent in patients than controls were TRBV5-6, TRBV5-1 and TRBV20-1.

The TCR beta cDNA libraries carried unique molecular identifiers. TCRdb reprocessed the PCR reads via MiXCR and lists one record per CDR3 protein. The sample has hundreds of thousands of distinct CDR3 sequences, approximately 53% seen once. Antigens for these TCRs are unknown. Sequencing was performed on blood. All receptors come from a girl between 5 and 17 years old with multiple sclerosis.

This clonotype was counted only a few times. V gene TRBV6-1 combines with J gene TRBJ1-2; D is ambiguous. The germline V and J ends were trimmed by 2 bases and 5 bases, with 9 bases remaining between them. The CDR3 extends over 13 amino acids. The V gene's germline CDR1 is MNHNS and CDR2 SASEGT. CDR3 protein: CASSESHGYGYTF. The CDR3 DNA is TGTGCCAGCAGTGAATCGCACGGTTATGGCTACACCTTC.

The chain recombines TRBV5-1 with TRBJ2-1, with 7 bases lining up with TRBD1. The end of the DNA is better explained by TRBJ2-7, so the J call may be wrong. CDR1 and CDR2 (germline): SGHRS, YFSETQ. CDR3 length equals 14 residues. The CDR3 DNA is TGCGCCAGCAGCTACCAAACGACAGGGACCGAGCAGTACTTC. Translating gives CASSYQTTGTEQYF.

V usage is TRBV2 and J usage is TRBJ1-2; 9 bases align to TRBD1. This CDR3 comprises 16 residues. The germline gives CDR1 SNHLY, CDR2 FYNNEI. V dropped 5 bases and J dropped 0; count of bases not matched to a gene: 7. As DNA, the CDR3 is TGTGCCAGCAGTCGGACAGGGGAAGGAGCTAACTATGGCTACACCTTC. This translates into CASSRTGEGANYGYTF.

The chain links TRBV10-2 to TRBJ1-5; 7 bases line up with TRBD1. V shed 6 bases, J shed 4 bases, and the junction held 6 bases outside the gene matches. Per germline, CDR1 WSHSY and CDR2 SAAADI. CDR3 length equals 14 residues. In DNA, the CDR3 is TGCGCCAGCAGACTCCCGGGACAGAATCAGCCCCAGCATTTT. Its protein is CASRLPGQNQPQHF.

The rearrangement uses TRBV12-3 or TRBV12-4 and TRBJ2-7, with 9 bases lining up with TRBD2. With 0 bases clipped from V and 3 bases from J, the junction kept 9 bases outside the gene matches. The CDR3 is 17 amino acids. CDR3 sequence reads: CASSLAGGAGGFYEQYF. The CDR3 region has the DNA TGTGCCAGCAGTTTAGCGGGAGGAGCGGGGGGTTTCTACGAGCAGTACTTC.

The genes are TRBV5-1 and TRBJ2-1; maybe TRBD2 (5 bases). This CDR3 has 16 amino acids. Germline-derived CDR1 and CDR2 are SGHRS and YFSETQ. V was pared by 0 bases and J by 8 bases, with 18 bases between. The CDR3 DNA reads as TGCGCCAGCAGCTTGGAGAGCACGGGCGTCGGGGATGAGCAGTTCTTC. The encoded protein is CASSLESTGVGDEQFF.

V usage is TRBV14 and J usage is TRBJ1-2; no reliable D call. The CDR3 is made up of 14 amino acids. V dropped 6 bases and J dropped 8 bases, with 19 bases sitting between them. Germline CDR1 reads SGHDN; CDR2 reads FVKESK. CDR3 amino acids: CASSPRRRSRGYTF. CDR3 coding DNA: TGTGCCAGCAGTCCCCGAAGGAGGTCGAGAGGCTACACCTTC.

The rearrangement links TRBV5-1 to TRBJ2-1; 10 bases line up with TRBD1. CDR3 size: 15 residues. The junction had 5 bases not matched to a gene; V was cut back by 4 bases and J by 4 bases. The germline V gene has CDR1 SGHRS and CDR2 YFSETQ. CDR3 nucleotide sequence: TGCGCCAGCAGCATGACAGGGGGCTCATACAATGAGCAGTTCTTC. It codes for CASSMTGGSYNEQFF.

The chain joins TRBV7-8 to TRBJ2-1; perhaps TRBD1 as D (6 bases). CDR1 and CDR2 (germline): SGHVS, FQNEAQ. Trimming took off 5 bases at V and 4 bases at J, with 18 bases between the two ends. This CDR3 is built from 16 residues. CDR3 DNA sequence: TGTGCCAGCAGCCTACAGGGTGGGGGTAGGTACAATGAGCAGTTCTTC. The encoded protein is CASSLQGGGRYNEQFF.

In this sample, this clonotype turned up a few times. The chain has TRBV6-5 and TRBJ1-1; D call uncertain. The V and J ends lost 5 bases and 11 bases respectively, with 15 bases between them. CDR1 is MNHEY, CDR2 SVGAGI, per germline. The CDR3 spans 12 residues. CDR3 coding DNA: TGTGCCAGCAGTCCAGGCTCCAGGAGGGCTTTCTTT. This encodes CASSPGSRRAFF.

This chain connects TRBV29-1 to TRBJ2-3; D is undetermined. There are 11 residues in the CDR3. Germline values: CDR1 SQVTM, CDR2 ANQGSEA. The ends were cut back, 4 bases at V and 5 bases at J, with 7 bases in the middle. The CDR3 DNA reads TGCAGCGTTGGGGTGATAGATACGCAGTATTTT. Protein product: CSVGVIDTQYF.

V usage is TRBV20-1 and J usage is TRBJ2-4; tentative D call: TRBD2 (6 bases). Near its end, the DNA agrees better with TRBJ2-7, so the J call may be wrong. Germline CDR1 is DFQATT and CDR2 is SNEGSKA (reference sequence). This CDR3 is built from 14 residues. Here the CDR3 reads CSAGATPVGGEQYF. In DNA form, the CDR3 reads TGCAGTGCCGGGGCGACGCCAGTCGGGGGCGAGCAGTACTTC.

The chain employs TRBV20-1 and TRBJ2-3, with D perhaps matching TRBD1 or TRBD2 (5 bases each). V lost 6 bases, J lost 6 bases, and 34 bases lay in between. CDR1 and CDR2 (germline): DFQATT, SNEGSKA (reference sequence). The CDR3 length is 19 residues. In DNA form, the CDR3 reads TGCAGTGCCAACTTTAGGGGTAGGCTAGCCGGGATAGGTGAGGATACGCAGTATTTT. It yields the protein CSANFRGRLAGIGEDTQYF.

V is TRBV7-9 and J is TRBJ1-5, with unresolved D. Germline V gene sequence: CDR1 SEHNR, CDR2 FQNEAQ (reference sequence). Between the trimmed V and J ends, which lost 2 bases and 11 bases, there was a span of 16 bases. CDR3 length: 14 amino acids. CDR3 protein: CASSLSGAQETQHF. The CDR3 DNA reads TGTGCCAGCAGCTTATCCGGAGCTCAAGAGACCCAGCATTTT.

J is TRBJ2-1 and V is TRBV6-1; possible D gene TRBD2, 6 bases. The germline CDR1 and CDR2 sequences are MNHNS and SASEGT. V was cut by 2 bases and J by 9 bases, with 14 bases left in between. The CDR3 spans 14 residues. The DNA of the CDR3 is TGTGCCAGCAGTGAACAGTCGTTGGGGGGTGAGCAGTTCTTC. Its translation is CASSEQSLGGEQFF.

This clonotype was seen more than once but under ten times. The J gene is TRBJ2-1, the V gene TRBV7-2, with D unclear. In germline, CDR1 is SGHTA, CDR2 FQGNSA. The V end was cut by 1 base, the J end by 6 bases, with 7 bases between. The length of the CDR3 is 13 residues. CDR3: CASSLGRPNEQFF. In DNA form, the CDR3 reads TGTGCCAGCAGCTTAGGGCGCCCCAATGAGCAGTTCTTC.

The V call is TRBV20-1, the J call TRBJ1-1, with D possibly being TRBD1 (6 bases). Germline assignment: CDR1 DFQATT and CDR2 SNEGSKA (reference sequence). V was shortened by 0 bases and J by 3 bases, with 17 bases between the two germline ends. The CDR3 covers 16 residues. In DNA form, the CDR3 reads TGCAGTGCTAGAGATCTACGGGGGCCAGGGGACACTGAAGCTTTCTTT. Its protein is CSARDLRGPGDTEAFF.

The chain couples TRBV20-1 to TRBJ2-1, with D maybe TRBD1 (6 bases). The V gene's germline CDR1 is DFQATT and CDR2 SNEGSKA (reference sequence). V lost 5 bases and J lost 0, with 14 bases in between. The CDR3 totals 15 residues. The CDR3 DNA is TGCAGTGCTCCCCTTACAGGGAGCTCCTACAATGAGCAGTTCTTC. The encoded protein is CSAPLTGSSYNEQFF.

This clonotype appeared a few times. The V gene is TRBV6-5, the J gene TRBJ1-2; 7 bases align to TRBD1. Looked up from germline, CDR1 is MNHEY and CDR2 is SVGAGI. V was pared by 2 bases and J by 8 bases, with 11 bases of the junction left unmatched. The CDR3 runs 15 residues. As DNA, the CDR3 is TGTGCCAGCAGTTACGGAGGAGGGGGCCTGGGGGGCTACACCTTC. Its translation is CASSYGGGGLGGYTF.

CDR3 DNA: TGTGCCAGCAGCCCATCGAGGACTCCTCTATTCTATGAGCAGTTCTTC. Translated: CASSPSRTPLFYEQFF. The chain employs TRBV6-5 and TRBJ2-1; possible D gene TRBD2, 5 bases. The CDR3 runs to 16 residues. Germline V gene data show CDR1 as MNHEY and CDR2 as SVGAGI. Deletions cut 6 bases from V and 8 bases from J, with 23 bases between.

The V call is TRBV29-1, the J call TRBJ2-5, with 7 bases matching TRBD1. Germline V gene sequence: CDR1 SQVTM, CDR2 ANQGSEA. V shed 2 bases and J 5 bases; nucleotides not matched to a gene: 8. CDR3 length: 14 residues. The CDR3 loop is CSVERTGWMETQYF. The DNA of the CDR3 is TGCAGCGTTGAAAGGACAGGCTGGATGGAGACCCAGTACTTC.